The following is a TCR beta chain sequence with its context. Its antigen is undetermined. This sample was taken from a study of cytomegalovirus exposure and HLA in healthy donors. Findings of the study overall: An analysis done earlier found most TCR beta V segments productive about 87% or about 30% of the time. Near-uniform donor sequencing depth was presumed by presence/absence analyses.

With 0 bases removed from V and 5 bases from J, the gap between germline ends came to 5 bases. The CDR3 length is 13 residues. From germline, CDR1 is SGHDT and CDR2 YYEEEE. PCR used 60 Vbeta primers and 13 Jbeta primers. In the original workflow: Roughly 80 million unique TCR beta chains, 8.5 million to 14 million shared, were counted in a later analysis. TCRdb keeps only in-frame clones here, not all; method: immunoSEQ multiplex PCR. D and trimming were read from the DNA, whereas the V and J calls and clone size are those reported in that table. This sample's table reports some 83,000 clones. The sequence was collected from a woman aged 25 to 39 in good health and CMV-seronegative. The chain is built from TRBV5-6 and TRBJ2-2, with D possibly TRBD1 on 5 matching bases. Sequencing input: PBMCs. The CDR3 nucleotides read TGTGCCAGCAGCTTGGAGGGGACCGGGGAGCTGTTTTTT. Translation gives CASSLEGTGELFF.